These 22 T cell receptor beta chains originate from one sample sequenced in a study of OX40 agonist ivuxolimab in advanced cancers. Sequenced by immunoSEQ multiplex PCR; TCRdb stores in-frame clones only, minus some. This table has around 150,000 clones, about 93% appearing once. This material consisted of CD4+ or CD8+ T cells sorted from blood, taken in a trial of the OX40 agonist ivuxolimab. These receptor sequences come from an adult with an advanced solid tumor such as melanoma, head and neck, liver or kidney cancer.

The gene calls are TRBV6-1 and TRBJ2-4; TRBD2 is a possible D gene (7 bases). Germline loops: CDR1 MNHNS, CDR2 SASEGT. V lost 4 bases and J lost 0, with 19 bases in between. The length of the CDR3 is 18 residues. CDR3: CASSANQRGGLAKNIQYF. The CDR3 bases are TGTGCCAGCAGTGCCAACCAGAGGGGGGGATTAGCCAAAAACATTCAGTACTTC.

The V call is TRBV6-4, the J call TRBJ2-3; 8 bases are shared with TRBD1. The germline CDR1 and CDR2 sequences are MRHNA and SNTAGT. The J segment lost 2 bases and the V segment lost 3 bases, leaving 1 base of the junction unmatched. The CDR3 loop spans 14 amino acids. CDR3 in DNA: TGTGCCAGCAGTGAGGACAGGGACACAGATACGCAGTATTTT. The encoded protein is CASSEDRDTDTQYF.

The rearrangement joins TRBV18 to TRBJ1-5; a possible D gene is TRBD1 (6 bases). There are 15 residues in the CDR3. V lost 2 bases and J lost 8, with 16 bases in between. Per the germline V gene, CDR1 is KGHSH and CDR2 is LQKENI. CDR3 bases: TGTGCCAGCTCACCAGGAACTCAGGGGATCAAGCCCCAGCATTTT. Translated: CASSPGTQGIKPQHF.

This clone showed up just once. The chain employs TRBV5-4 and TRBJ1-3, with D uncertain. Germline V gives CDR1 SGHNT, CDR2 YYREEE (reference sequence). There are 15 residues in the CDR3. The V end lost 2 bases, the J end lost 0 bases, and 9 bases lay between the germline ends. The CDR3 region has the DNA TGTGCCAGCAGCTTTCAAGGAATCTCTGGAAACACCATATATTTT. It codes for CASSFQGISGNTIYF.

V usage is TRBV7-2 and J usage is TRBJ1-2, with D hard to call. Trimming shortened V by 5 bases and J by 4 bases, and 11 bases separated the two germline ends. CDR1 and CDR2 (germline): SGHTA, FQGNSA. CDR3 length equals 13 residues. CDR3 DNA: TGTGCCAGCAGCCAAGGAGGGTTCTATGGCTACACCTTC. It codes for CASSQGGFYGYTF.

The chain uses TRBV5-1 and TRBJ2-7, with D possibly being TRBD2 (5 bases). The V gene's germline CDR1 is SGHRS and CDR2 YFSETQ. The CDR3 runs to 12 residues. V gave up 8 bases and J gave up 3 bases, with 12 bases separating them. CDR3 coding DNA: TGCGCCAGTAAAAGGGAGCACTACGAGCAGTACTTC. As protein: CASKREHYEQYF.

The chain combines TRBV15 with TRBJ2-7, with D unclear. CDR1 and CDR2 (germline): LNHNV, YYDKDF (reference sequence). The CDR3 extends over 13 amino acids. Trimming took off 5 bases at V and 2 bases at J, with 10 bases between the two ends. CDR3 sequence reads: CATSRPVTYEQYF. The CDR3 nucleotides read TGTGCCACCAGCCGTCCGGTAACCTACGAGCAGTACTTC.

Comments on this clone: Other DNA sequences in the sample encode the same CDR3. J is TRBJ1-5 and V is TRBV6-6; D possibly corresponds to TRBD1 (6 bases). The V gene lost 6 bases and the J gene lost 0 bases, with 12 bases spanning the gap. The length of the CDR3 is 15 residues. Germline V gene lookup returns CDR1 MNHNY and CDR2 SVGAGI (reference sequence). CDR3 loop: CASSRGQNSNQPQHF. The CDR3 DNA is TGTGCCAGCAGCCGCGGACAGAATAGCAATCAGCCCCAGCATTTT.

The chain recombines TRBV5-1 with TRBJ1-2; possibly TRBD1 for D (5 bases). This CDR3 is 12 amino acids long. The ends were cut back, 4 bases at V and 4 bases at J, with 8 bases in the middle. Germline lookup yields CDR1 SGHRS and CDR2 YFSETQ. CDR3 bases: TGCGCCAGCAGCCCAGGGAGCTATGGCTACACCTTC. This gives the protein CASSPGSYGYTF. Together with reference TRBV5-1 and TRBJ1-2, the CDR3 gives the full variable domain: KAGVTQTPRYLIKTRGQQVTLSCSPISGHRSVSWYQQTPGQGLQFLFEYFSETQRNKGNFPGRFSGRQFSNSRSEMNVSTLELGDSALYLCASSPGSYGYTFGSGTRLTVV.

As DNA, the CDR3 is TGCGCCAGCAGCCAACCTACAGGGGGTGTTCAGCCCCAGCATTTT. Translation gives CASSQPTGGVQPQHF. The rearrangement links TRBV4-1 to TRBJ1-5; TRBD1 matches 8 bases. The CDR3 has 15 amino acids. Trimming cost V 2 bases and J 6 bases; bases outside gene matches: 6. CDR1 and CDR2 from the germline V gene are MGHRA and YSYEKL.

This clone was seen once. The chain combines TRBV18 with TRBJ1-1; no definite D call. The CDR3 extends over 13 amino acids. Per the germline V gene, CDR1 is KGHSH and CDR2 is LQKENI. V shed 6 bases and J shed 7 bases, with 15 bases lying between them. This CDR3 reads CASSPEVRNEAFF. CDR3 sequence (DNA): TGTGCCAGCTCCCCCGAGGTACGAAATGAAGCTTTCTTT. The full variable domain, completed using reference TRBV18 and TRBJ1-1, is NAGVMQNPRHLVRRRGQEARLRCSPMKGHSHVYWYRQLPEEGLKFMVYLQKENIIDESGMPKERFSAEFPKEGPSILRIQQVVRGDSAAYFCASSPEVRNEAFFGQGTRLTVV.

Of note for this clone: The sample holds other DNA sequences that translate to the same CDR3. The CDR3 here is CASSIGPSTDTQYF. In DNA form, the CDR3 reads TGTGCCAGTAGTATTGGCCCTAGCACAGATACGCAGTATTTT. The V gene is TRBV19, the J gene TRBJ2-3, with D hard to call. The germline V gene encodes CDR1 LNHDA and CDR2 SQIVND (reference sequence). The CDR3 has 14 residues. Trimming left V 3 bases short and J 0 bases short, with 7 bases between. Using reference TRBV19 and TRBJ2-3 for the parts outside the CDR3, the full variable domain is DGGITQSPKYLFRKEGQNVTLSCEQNLNHDAMYWYRQDPGQGLRLIYYSQIVNDFQKGDIAEGYSVSREKKESFPLTVTSAQKNPTAFYLCASSIGPSTDTQYFGPGTRLTVL.

V gene TRBV19 combines with J gene TRBJ1-1; D gene ambiguous. CDR1 and CDR2 from the germline V gene are LNHDA and SQIVND (reference sequence). V was cut by 5 bases and J by 2 bases, with 12 bases left in between. The CDR3 consists of 14 residues. CDR3 sequence (DNA): TGTGCCAGTAGTGGGCATCAAAGAAACACTGAAGCTTTCTTT. Amino acids: CASSGHQRNTEAFF.

Only a few counts were recorded for this clone. The genes are TRBV4-2 and TRBJ1-1, with D possibly matching TRBD1 (6 bases). The V and J ends lost 0 bases and 1 base respectively, with 12 bases between them. CDR1 and CDR2 (germline): LGHNA, YNFKEQ. The CDR3 is made up of 16 amino acids. The CDR3 bases are TGTGCCAGCAGCCAAGAGGGGGCAGGGGCGAACACTGAAGCTTTCTTT. Its translation is CASSQEGAGANTEAFF.

J is TRBJ1-5 and V is TRBV4-2; a possible D gene is TRBD1 (6 bases). Trimming pared 2 bases from V and 6 bases from J, leaving 14 bases between. Germline CDR1 reads LGHNA; CDR2 reads YNFKEQ. This CDR3 spans 15 amino acids. The CDR3 loop is CASSQRGAEGQPQHF. The CDR3 DNA reads TGTGCCAGCAGCCAAAGGGGGGCAGAGGGTCAGCCCCAGCATTTT.

This clone was recorded once. V usage is TRBV11-1 and J usage is TRBJ1-1; D not resolved. This CDR3 spans 14 amino acids. Germline V gives CDR1 SGHAT, CDR2 FQDESV (reference sequence). Trimming took 4 bases from V and 2 from J, leaving 11 bases between them. CDR3 residues: CASSSRGRNTEAFF. DNA for the CDR3: TGTGCCAGCAGCTCCCGAGGGCGTAACACTGAAGCTTTCTTT.

This sequence joins TRBV6-6 and TRBJ2-5; 9 positions agree with TRBD1. Germline values: CDR1 MNHNY, CDR2 SVGAGI (reference sequence). CDR3 length: 14 residues. Germline trimming cut 4 bases from V and 4 bases from J; bases unmatched to any gene: 4. CDR3 coding DNA: TGTGCCAGCAGTTCCGGACAGGGGAGAGAGACCCAGTACTTC. This sequence encodes CASSSGQGRETQYF.

The rearrangement joins TRBV29-1 to TRBJ1-2; a weak D match, TRBD1 (6 bases). The V gene lost 6 bases and the J gene lost 3 bases, with 23 bases spanning the gap. Germline assignment: CDR1 SQVTM and CDR2 ANQGSEA. The CDR3 runs 16 residues. The CDR3 spells CSVGAGPALEDYGYTF. The CDR3 DNA reads TGCAGCGTGGGGGCGGGCCCGGCGTTGGAAGACTATGGCTACACCTTC.

This rearrangement joins TRBV5-6 to TRBJ1-5; 10 bases map to TRBD1. Germline loops: CDR1 SGHDT, CDR2 YYEEEE. This CDR3 has 16 residues. V lost 0 bases, J lost 3 bases, and 3 bases stayed unmatched. The CDR3 protein is CASSLAGTGDNQPQHF. CDR3 DNA sequence: TGTGCCAGCAGCTTGGCGGGGACAGGGGACAATCAGCCCCAGCATTTT.

The chain is built from TRBV4-2 and TRBJ2-7, with 7 bases aligning to TRBD2. CDR1 is LGHNA, CDR2 YNFKEQ, per germline. With 0 bases clipped from V and 0 bases from J, the junction kept 11 bases outside the gene matches. This CDR3 comprises 18 residues. CDR3 loop: CASSQEGGGSGSSYEQYF. CDR3 coding DNA: TGTGCCAGCAGCCAAGAGGGGGGGGGTAGCGGGTCCTCCTACGAGCAGTACTTC.

This clone was found a few times. V gene TRBV19 combines with J gene TRBJ2-1, with 9 bases lining up with TRBD1. Trimming cost V 6 bases and J 0 bases; bases outside gene matches: 3. The CDR3 has 15 residues. Germline assignment: CDR1 LNHDA and CDR2 SQIVND (reference sequence). CDR3 sequence: CASRDRGSSYNEQFF. The CDR3 DNA follows: TGTGCCAGTAGGGACAGGGGCAGCTCCTACAATGAGCAGTTCTTC.

The rearrangement uses TRBV2 and TRBJ2-5; D is unresolved. From germline, CDR1 is SNHLY and CDR2 FYNNEI. Trimming pared 7 bases from V and 5 bases from J, leaving 8 bases between. This CDR3 spans 11 amino acids. Written as DNA, the CDR3 is TGTGCCAGCAAGTGGTGGGAGACCCAGTACTTC. This translates into CASKWWETQYF.